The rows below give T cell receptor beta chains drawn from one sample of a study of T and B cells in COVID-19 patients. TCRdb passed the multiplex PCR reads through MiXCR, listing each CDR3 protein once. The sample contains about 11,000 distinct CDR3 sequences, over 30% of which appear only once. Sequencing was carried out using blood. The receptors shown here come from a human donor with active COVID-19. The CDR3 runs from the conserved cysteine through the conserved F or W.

CASSPRWGSTEAFF	TRBV18	TRBJ1-1
CSVAGGAGETQYF	TRBV29-1	TRBJ2-5
CASSLGDRGTEAFF	TRBV19	TRBJ1-1
CASSLVGSVYEQYF	TRBV7-2	TRBJ2-7
CASSLRGSSGANVLTF	TRBV6-1	TRBJ2-6
CASSAHGTSGSGYTF	TRBV28	TRBJ1-2
CASSLGGVSSYNEQFF	TRBV5-4	TRBJ2-1
CASSQEGRQPLHF	TRBV14	TRBJ1-6
CASSLGRPLETQYF	TRBV7-6	TRBJ2-5
CASSIGRQAYGYTF	TRBV19	TRBJ1-2
CASSPDSNNEQFF	TRBV6-2/TRBV6-3	TRBJ2-1
CASSPDSLEEQYF	TRBV18	TRBJ2-7
CASSPGTAKNTEAFF	TRBV18	TRBJ1-1
CATSPGLSLYEQYF	TRBV15	TRBJ2-7